The subject of this entry is one TCR beta chain. This sample is part of a study of response to subunit inactivated influenza vaccine. Trimming took off 3 bases at V and 0 bases at J, with 6 bases between the two ends. The germline CDR1 and CDR2 sequences are ENHRY and SYGVKD. This CDR3 has 15 residues. TCRdb re-called the RT-PCR reads through MiXCR, storing one row per CDR3 protein. The sample carries under 200,000 distinct CDR3 sequences, over 9.5% recorded once. These data were also reused for a study on T cells expressing NK-cell markers. According to that study: UMIs were included in TCR beta cDNA generated by 5'RACE template switching.

The sequencing here drew on CD8+ T cells sorted from PBMCs, taken 11 to 12 days after vaccination. The chain couples TRBV10-3 to TRBJ2-6; D unresolved. The sequence derives from a man aged 45-65 years who received an inactivated influenza vaccine. CDR3 bases: TGTGCCATCAGTGACCCCCTCTCTGGGGCCAACGTCCTGACTTTC. It specifies CAISDPLSGANVLTF.